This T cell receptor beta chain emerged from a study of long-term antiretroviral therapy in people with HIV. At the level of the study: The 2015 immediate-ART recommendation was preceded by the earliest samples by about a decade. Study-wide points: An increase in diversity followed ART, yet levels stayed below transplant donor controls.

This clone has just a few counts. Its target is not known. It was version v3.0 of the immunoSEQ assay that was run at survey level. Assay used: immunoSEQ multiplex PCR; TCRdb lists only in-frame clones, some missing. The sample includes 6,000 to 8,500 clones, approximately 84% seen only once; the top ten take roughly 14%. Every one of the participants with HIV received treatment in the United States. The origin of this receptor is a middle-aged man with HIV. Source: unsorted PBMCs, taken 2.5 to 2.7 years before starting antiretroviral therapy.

CDR3 sequence: CASSLGDSGELFF. The DNA of the CDR3 is TGTGCCAGCAGCTTGGGAGACTCCGGGGAGCTGTTTTTT. The chain has TRBV5-6 and TRBJ2-2, with no clear D. The germline V and J ends were trimmed by 0 bases and 6 bases, with 6 bases remaining between them. The CDR3 has 13 amino acids. Germline V gives CDR1 SGHDT, CDR2 YYEEEE. The entire variable domain, with the rest obtained from reference TRBV5-6 and TRBJ2-2, is as follows: DAGVTQSPTHLIKTRGQQVTLRCSPKSGHDTVSWYQQALGQGPQFIFQYYEEEERQRGNFPDRFSGHQFPNYSSELNVNALLLGDSALYLCASSLGDSGELFFGEGSRLTVL.